The 8 T cell receptor beta chains listed next were all sequenced from one sample in a study of blood T cell repertoires in COVID-19. The data were produced by immunoSEQ multiplex PCR, yet TCRdb's version contains in-frame clones alone and is incomplete. Of about 230,000 clones detected, roughly 91% appear once; the ten largest clones hold around 4.2%. Sequenced material: PBMCs or T cells enriched from blood (not recorded which). Receptors were obtained from a woman aged 25 to 45 with acute COVID-19.

The V call is TRBV9, the J call TRBJ2-5; D ambiguous. Deletions cut 0 bases from V and 2 bases from J, with 17 bases between. The CDR3 is 17 amino acids. Germline V gives CDR1 SGDLS, CDR2 YYNGEE. The CDR3 DNA follows: TGTGCCAGCAGCGTAGCCTTCAGTTCCCCATTTCAAGAGACCCAGTACTTC. Amino acid sequence: CASSVAFSSPFQETQYF. Full variable domain (missing parts from reference TRBV9 and TRBJ2-5): DSGVTQTPKHLITATGQRVTLRCSPRSGDLSVYWYQQSLDQGLQFLIQYYNGEERAKGNILERFSAQQFPDLHSELNLSSLELGDSALYFCASSVAFSSPFQETQYFGPGTRLLVL.

The V gene is TRBV7-3, the J gene TRBJ2-2; tentatively, D is TRBD1 (6 bases). Germline assignment: CDR1 SGHTA and CDR2 FQGTGA. This CDR3 contains 16 residues. Trimming took 5 bases from V and 1 from J, leaving 14 bases between them. This chain's CDR3 is CASSPRQVLNTGELFF. Written as DNA, the CDR3 is TGTGCCAGCAGCCCCAGACAGGTTTTGAACACCGGGGAGCTGTTTTTT.

The rearrangement joins TRBV9 to TRBJ2-3, with 11 bases that match TRBD2. There are 12 residues in the CDR3. Unmatched junction bases numbered 0, after V lost 4 bases and J lost 8 bases. Germline V lookup: CDR1 SGDLS, CDR2 YYNGEE. The chain's CDR3 is CASSTSGGTQYF. The CDR3 region has the DNA TGTGCCAGCAGCACTAGCGGGGGTACGCAGTATTTT.

The rearrangement joins TRBV19 to TRBJ1-1, with D hard to call. Germline CDR1 LNHDA, CDR2 SQIVND (reference sequence). Trimming took off 7 bases at V and 8 bases at J, with 20 bases between the two ends. The CDR3 spans 14 residues. CDR3 sequence reads: CASKWVPAGSEAFF. The DNA of the CDR3 is TGTGCCAGTAAATGGGTGCCCGCTGGGAGCGAAGCTTTCTTT.

This chain connects TRBV6-5 to TRBJ2-2; a possible D gene is TRBD1 (5 bases). V shed 7 bases and J shed 1 base, with 13 bases lying between them. This CDR3 spans 15 amino acids. Germline-derived CDR1 and CDR2 are MNHEY and SVGAGI. CDR3 bases: TGTGCCAGCACCCTCGGGCAGGGGAACACCGGGGAGCTGTTTTTT. The encoded protein is CASTLGQGNTGELFF.

The chain uses TRBV5-1 and TRBJ1-5; D call uncertain. The CDR3 spans 10 residues. Germline V gene sequence: CDR1 SGHRS, CDR2 YFSETQ. The germline V and J ends were trimmed by 10 bases and 9 bases, with 11 bases remaining between them. CDR3 sequence: CAGREGPQHF. In DNA, the CDR3 is TGCGCCGGACGGGAGGGGCCCCAGCATTTT.

The gene calls are TRBV28 and TRBJ1-1; TRBD1 might be the D (6 bases). Per the germline V gene, CDR1 is MDHEN and CDR2 is SYDVKM. CDR3 length: 14 amino acids. V was shortened by 4 bases and J by 4 bases, with 13 bases between the two germline ends. The chain's CDR3 is CASSSQGRGTEAFF. As DNA, the CDR3 is TGTGCCAGCAGTTCACAGGGCAGGGGCACTGAAGCTTTCTTT.

The chain combines TRBV6-5 with TRBJ2-7; D remains unclear. The V gene's germline CDR1 is MNHEY and CDR2 SVGAGI. V lost 0 bases and J 0 bases, leaving 6 bases between the germline ends. This CDR3 contains 14 residues. The DNA of the CDR3 is TGTGCCAGCAGTTACTCAGAGAGCTCCTACGAGCAGTACTTC. Its protein is CASSYSESSYEQYF.